Following are 20 T cell receptor beta chains from one sample sequenced in a study of shared clonotypes between healthy human individuals (dated by TCRdb to the early 2020s). The method behind the library was the immunoSEQ multiplex PCR assay. TCRdb retrieved this table from immuneACCESS and kept in-frame rearrangements only. Not all clones are present; in checked studies, unresolved V genes account for under half, and no reason is known for the remainder. Counted in this sample were 2 million to 2.5 million clones; about 92% of them appeared once. Of the sample, around 0.4% falls within the top ten clones. Sequences were obtained from naive CD4+ T cells from PBMCs. This specimen's cell subset or site label, per the study, means: CD45RA+ positively selected. The receptors originated from a man aged 18-30 years in good health. Some clones in this sample may be carry-over from other donors' samples.

V is TRBV19 and J is TRBJ2-5, with 13 bases lining up with TRBD2. The V gene end was trimmed by 5 bases and the J gene end by 5 bases; junction bases not matched to a gene: 11. The germline V gene encodes CDR1 LNHDA and CDR2 SQIVND (reference sequence). The CDR3 loop spans 17 amino acids. Here the CDR3 reads CASSSQAGTSGTETQYF. For the CDR3, the DNA is TGTGCCAGTAGTTCCCAAGCCGGGACTAGCGGGACGGAGACCCAGTACTTC.

This clone appeared once. The J gene is TRBJ2-7, the V gene TRBV19; TRBD1 might be the D (6 bases). Between the trimmed V and J ends, which lost 2 bases and 1 base, there was a span of 15 bases. CDR3 length: 16 amino acids. The germline V gene encodes CDR1 LNHDA and CDR2 SQIVND (reference sequence). The CDR3 nucleotides are TGTGCCAGTAGTATAAGACGACAGGCCACTTCCTACGAGCAGTACTTC. This translates into CASSIRRQATSYEQYF.

This clone turned up a few times. This chain joins TRBV21-1 and TRBJ1-2. TRBV21-1 is marked as a pseudogene. This CDR3 has 13 residues. The CDR3 DNA reads TGTGCCAGCAGCAACGGAGGGATGGGGGGCTACACCTTC. It yields the protein CASSNGGMGGYTF.

The chain couples TRBV7-9 to TRBJ1-3, with 7 positions matching TRBD1. This CDR3 has 14 residues. V gave up 4 bases and J gave up 4 bases; unmatched junction bases: 4. Germline values: CDR1 SEHNR, CDR2 FQNEAQ (reference sequence). In DNA, the CDR3 is TGTGCCAGCAGCTATACAGGGGTCGGAAACACCATATATTTT. It specifies CASSYTGVGNTIYF.

V is TRBV25-1 and J is TRBJ2-7, with D maybe TRBD2 (5 bases). Trimming removed 5 bases at V and 3 bases at J, with 8 bases between. Germline-derived CDR1 and CDR2 are MGHDK and SYGVNS. The CDR3 runs 12 residues. In DNA form, the CDR3 reads TGTGCCAGCAGTTGGAGCGGCTACGAGCAGTACTTC. This codes for CASSWSGYEQYF.

The rearrangement joins TRBV4-1 to TRBJ2-2; D is undetermined. Germline V gene sequence: CDR1 MGHRA, CDR2 YSYEKL. The CDR3 spans 15 residues. V dropped 1 base and J dropped 4 bases, with 10 bases sitting between them. Here the CDR3 DNA reads TGCGCCAGCAGCCAAGTTTATCCGCGCACCGGGGAGCTGTTTTTT. Amino acids: CASSQVYPRTGELFF.

In regard to this clone: The same CDR3 arises from other DNA sequences in this sample as well. The chain is built from TRBV28 and TRBJ2-2, with unresolved D. CDR3 size: 12 residues. The V end lost 6 bases, the J end lost 4 bases, and 6 bases lay between the germline ends. Germline V gives CDR1 MDHEN, CDR2 SYDVKM. For the CDR3, the DNA is TGTGCCAGCAGCTTCTTCACCGGGGAGCTGTTTTTT. This sequence encodes CASSFFTGELFF.

The V gene is TRBV6-5, the J gene TRBJ2-1; 7 positions match TRBD2. This CDR3 is 14 amino acids long. Germline CDR1 MNHEY, CDR2 SVGAGI. Losses at the gene ends were 6 bases for V and 5 bases for J; bases not matched to a gene: 7. In nucleotides, the CDR3 is TGTGCCAGCAGGAGACACGGGACTAACAATGAGCAGTTCTTC. Encoded protein: CASRRHGTNNEQFF.

The chain has TRBV6-5 and TRBJ1-5; no clear D gene. The CDR3 has 13 amino acids. V was clipped by 6 bases and J by 6 bases, with 12 bases between them. The germline gives CDR1 MNHEY, CDR2 SVGAGI. This CDR3 reads CASRLFMGQPQHF. The DNA for the CDR3 is TGTGCCAGCAGACTCTTTATGGGTCAGCCCCAGCATTTT.

V is TRBV7-3 and J is TRBJ2-2; D unclear. Germline assignment: CDR1 SGHTA and CDR2 FQGTGA. The CDR3 sequence is 16 residues long. Deletions cut 3 bases from V and 1 base from J, with 12 bases between. The CDR3 reads CASSFRSAMNTGELFF. The CDR3 region has the DNA TGTGCCAGCAGCTTCCGGTCCGCGATGAACACCGGGGAGCTGTTTTTT.

Turning to this clone: Other nucleotide sequences from this sample produce the same CDR3. J is TRBJ2-6 and V is TRBV18; D gene unclear. CDR1 and CDR2 from the germline V gene are KGHSH and LQKENI. Trimming cost V 3 bases and J 1 base, with 7 bases left between them. The CDR3 runs to 15 residues. CDR3 region: CASSPGWSGANVLTF. The CDR3 DNA reads TGTGCCAGCTCACCGGGATGGTCTGGGGCCAACGTCCTGACTTTC.

The chain carries TRBV7-2 and TRBJ1-2; D may be TRBD1 (6 bases). Germline lookup yields CDR1 SGHTA and CDR2 FQGNSA. The CDR3 is 15 residues long. V was clipped by 4 bases and J by 1 base, with 13 bases between them. The CDR3 loop reads CASSSYRENNYGYTF. In DNA form, the CDR3 reads TGTGCCAGCAGCTCATACAGGGAGAATAACTATGGCTACACCTTC.

This chain's CDR3 is CATSRSRQGAVNEQFF. The CDR3 DNA is TGTGCCACCAGCAGAAGCCGACAGGGGGCGGTGAATGAGCAGTTCTTC. The chain carries TRBV15 and TRBJ2-1, with 10 bases lining up with TRBD1. Looked up from germline, CDR1 is LNHNV and CDR2 is YYDKDF (reference sequence). V trimming: 2 bases; J trimming: 7 bases; junction bases outside the gene matches: 8. This CDR3 contains 16 residues.

The chain recombines TRBV5-1 with TRBJ2-7; D ambiguous. V was clipped by 7 bases and J by 7 bases, with 18 bases between them. This CDR3 is 13 amino acids long. From germline, CDR1 is SGHRS and CDR2 YFSETQ. The CDR3 region has the DNA TGCGCCAGCGCAGGCGATCGTTTCTTAGAGCAGTACTTC. Its translation: CASAGDRFLEQYF.

This clone was counted once. The J gene is TRBJ2-4, the V gene TRBV5-1, with 9 bases lining up with TRBD2. CDR1 is SGHRS and CDR2 is YFSETQ in the germline V gene. The ends lost 5 bases at V and 8 bases at J; junction bases unmatched: 2. This CDR3 region has 12 residues. Here the CDR3 DNA reads TGCGCCAGCAGGGCGGGAGGGGACATTCAGTACTTC. The encoded protein is CASRAGGDIQYF.

The gene calls are TRBV28 and TRBJ1-1; D remains ambiguous. The germline V gene has CDR1 MDHEN and CDR2 SYDVKM. The CDR3 spans 12 residues. V dropped 6 bases and J dropped 3 bases, with 8 bases sitting between them. The CDR3 loop reads CASSQTHTEAFF. The CDR3 nucleotides are TGTGCCAGCAGCCAAACCCACACTGAAGCTTTCTTT.

The chain uses TRBV11-2 and TRBJ1-1; D possibly corresponds to TRBD1 (5 bases). The V gene's germline CDR1 is SGHAT and CDR2 FQNNGV. The CDR3 totals 14 residues. Between the trimmed V and J ends, which lost 3 bases and 0 bases, there was a span of 8 bases. The CDR3 nucleotides are TGTGCCAGCAGCTTGCGGGACTTGAACACTGAAGCTTTCTTT. It yields the protein CASSLRDLNTEAFF.

The chain couples TRBV28 to TRBJ2-6; 7 positions match TRBD1. Germline V gives CDR1 MDHEN, CDR2 SYDVKM. The CDR3 sequence is 14 residues long. The trim removed 7 bases at V and 7 bases at J, leaving 7 bases unmatched. DNA for the CDR3: TGTGCCAGCACCCGACAGGGTGCTGCCAACGTCCTGACTTTC. This gives the protein CASTRQGAANVLTF.

About this clone itself: Other DNA sequences in this sample translate to the same CDR3. Written as DNA, the CDR3 is TGTGCCAGCTCACCTCTCCAGGGGGACTATGGCTACACCTTC. Amino acids: CASSPLQGDYGYTF. V gene TRBV18 combines with J gene TRBJ1-2; 7 nucleotides agree with TRBD1. The trim removed 3 bases at V and 3 bases at J, leaving 4 bases unmatched. The germline gives CDR1 KGHSH, CDR2 LQKENI. CDR3 length: 14 amino acids.

The CDR3: CASSPGRGYSYEQYF. CDR3 in DNA: TGTGCCAGTAGCCCCGGACGGGGGTACTCCTACGAGCAGTACTTC. V is TRBV19 and J is TRBJ2-7; D may be TRBD2 (6 bases). V lost 6 bases and J lost 0, with 15 bases in between. The CDR3 runs to 15 residues. The V gene's germline CDR1 is LNHDA and CDR2 SQIVND (reference sequence). The full variable domain, completed using reference TRBV19 and TRBJ2-7, is DGGITQSPKYLFRKEGQNVTLSCEQNLNHDAMYWYRQDPGQGLRLIYYSQIVNDFQKGDIAEGYSVSREKKESFPLTVTSAQKNPTAFYLCASSPGRGYSYEQYFGPGTRLTVT.